These 18 T cell receptor beta chains were sequenced from one sample in a study of T cell repertoires in cytomegalovirus infection. Their cognate antigens are unknown. TCRdb reprocessed the reads with MiXCR, giving one entry per CDR3 protein. The sample gives roughly 700,000 distinct CDR3 sequences, around 35% of which show up once; 15% to 20% is in the top ten. Source: cultured PBMCs, taken from culture after CMV antigen stimulation. Every receptor here comes from a human donor in good health (CMV status not recorded). Some clones in this sample may be carry-over from other donors' samples.

The chain couples TRBV4-1 to TRBJ2-7; D is uncertain. Trimming stripped 1 base from V and 3 bases from J, with 13 bases between. The germline V gene encodes CDR1 MGHRA and CDR2 YSYEKL. This CDR3 region has 15 residues. In DNA, the CDR3 is TGCGCCAGCAGCCAAGTAATGACCAACAACTACGAGCAGTACTTC. It translates to CASSQVMTNNYEQYF.

This clonotype appeared a few times. The chain's CDR3 is CASGLGLPYEQYF. CDR3 bases: TGTGCTAGTGGTTTGGGCCTTCCCTACGAGCAGTACTTC. The V call is TRBV12-5, the J call TRBJ2-7; D remains ambiguous. The CDR3 sequence is 13 residues long. V was clipped by 1 base and J by 2 bases, with 6 bases between them. Germline-derived CDR1 and CDR2 are LGHNT and FRNRAP.

This chain joins TRBV3-1 and TRBJ2-7, with 13 bases aligning to TRBD2. This CDR3 is built from 15 residues. Looked up from germline, CDR1 is LGHDT and CDR2 is YNNKEL (reference sequence). J gave up 5 bases and V 1 base, and 2 bases lay outside the gene matches. CDR3 sequence: CASSQGLAGGDEQYF. The CDR3 DNA reads as TGTGCCAGCAGCCAAGGACTAGCGGGAGGTGACGAGCAGTACTTC.

The chain combines TRBV14 with TRBJ1-6, with D unclear. The CDR3 runs 13 residues. Germline lookup yields CDR1 SGHDN and CDR2 FVKESK. The germline V and J ends were trimmed by 5 bases and 10 bases, with 12 bases remaining between them. The CDR3 DNA reads as TGTGCCAGCAGCGGCGGCCCCGGGTCACCCCTCCACTTT. Translating it yields CASSGGPGSPLHF.

In this sample, this clonotype turned up a few times. V is TRBV6-2 or TRBV6-3 and J is TRBJ2-3; possibly TRBD1 for D (5 bases). This CDR3 contains 14 residues. Trimming removed 0 bases at V and 5 bases at J, with 9 bases between. In germline, CDR1 is MNHEY, CDR2 SVGEGT. CDR3 nucleotides: TGTGCCAGCAGTTACTCAGGGGCGGTAGATACGCAGTATTTT. Its protein is CASSYSGAVDTQYF.

The V and J genes are TRBV4-1 and TRBJ1-1, with D tentatively TRBD1 (5 bases). The germline gives CDR1 MGHRA, CDR2 YSYEKL. CDR3 length equals 16 residues. V lost 0 bases to trimming and J lost 4 bases, with 15 bases between them. CDR3 DNA sequence: TGCGCCAGCAGCCAAGAATCCCGCAGGGTTGGCACTGAAGCTTTCTTT. Its protein product is CASSQESRRVGTEAFF.

The rearrangement joins TRBV18 to TRBJ2-2; TRBD1 aligns across 11 bases. The length of the CDR3 is 18 residues. From germline, CDR1 is KGHSH and CDR2 LQKENI. J lost 7 bases, V lost 2 bases, and 12 bases had no gene match. The CDR3 DNA sequence: TGTGCCAGCTCACCAACAGTAAGGACAGGGGGCGCCGGCGGGGAGCTGTTTTTT. This translates into CASSPTVRTGGAGGELFF.

The table lists this clonotype with a few counts. CDR3 sequence: CASSITGVRTEAFF. The CDR3 nucleotides are TGTGCCAGTAGTATAACAGGGGTGAGGACTGAAGCTTTCTTT. The genes are TRBV19 and TRBJ1-1; 7 bases map to TRBD1. J gave up 5 bases and V 2 bases, and 5 bases lay outside the gene matches. The CDR3 spans 14 residues. Germline V CDR1 and CDR2: LNHDA, SQIVND (reference sequence).

This clonotype was counted a single time. The chain links TRBV2 to TRBJ2-1; 8 bases match TRBD2. The junction had 10 bases not matched to a gene; V was cut back by 5 bases and J by 4 bases. The CDR3 covers 16 residues. Germline CDR1 reads SNHLY; CDR2 reads FYNNEI. The CDR3 protein is CASSPFEGGGYNEQFF. Here the CDR3 DNA reads TGTGCCAGCAGTCCGTTTGAGGGCGGGGGGTACAATGAGCAGTTCTTC.

V gene TRBV18 combines with J gene TRBJ1-4, with D perhaps matching TRBD1 (5 bases). V was clipped by 5 bases and J by 7 bases, with 14 bases between them. This CDR3 is 14 amino acids long. Germline CDR1 and CDR2: KGHSH and LQKENI. This CDR3 is CASSRDPGSEKLFF. The CDR3 bases are TGTGCCAGCTCAAGGGACCCCGGGAGTGAAAAACTGTTTTTT.

J is TRBJ2-1 and V is TRBV11-2; D is unclear. Germline V CDR1 and CDR2: SGHAT, FQNNGV. The germline V and J ends were trimmed by 1 base and 4 bases, with 11 bases remaining between them. The CDR3 sequence is 15 residues long. The CDR3 DNA is TGTGCCAGCAGCTTAGTTGGGGTCGGGTACAATGAGCAGTTCTTC. It yields the protein CASSLVGVGYNEQFF. The variable domain in full, completed from reference TRBV11-2 and TRBJ2-1, reads EAGVAQSPRYKIIEKRQSVAFWCNPISGHATLYWYQQILGQGPKLLIQFQNNGVVDDSQLPKDRFSAERLKGVDSTLKIQPAKLEDSAVYLCASSLVGVGYNEQFFGPGTRLTVL.

This CDR3 is CASSLAGGIHNEQFF. DNA for the CDR3: TGTGCCAGCAGCTTGGCGGGCGGGATCCACAATGAGCAGTTCTTC. The chain employs TRBV5-4 and TRBJ2-1, with D possibly matching TRBD2 (6 bases). The CDR3 consists of 15 residues. Germline CDR1 reads SGHNT; CDR2 reads YYREEE (reference sequence). V lost 0 bases, J lost 5 bases, and 12 bases lay in between.

This clonotype was recorded many times. The CDR3 reads CASSSGGDEQFF. CDR3 sequence (DNA): TGTGCCAGCAGCTCCGGGGGCGATGAGCAGTTCTTC. V usage is TRBV5-4 and J usage is TRBJ2-1; either TRBD1 or TRBD2 may fit D (6 bases each). V lost 3 bases and J 8 bases, leaving 9 bases between the germline ends. This CDR3 contains 12 residues. Germline loops: CDR1 SGHNT, CDR2 YYREEE (reference sequence).

This clonotype has a handful of counts. The rearrangement joins TRBV7-2 to TRBJ2-1; 13 bases fit TRBD2. The CDR3 length is 16 residues. V shed 1 base, J shed 8 bases, and the junction held 5 bases outside the gene matches. Germline loops: CDR1 SGHTA, CDR2 FQGNSA. The CDR3 is CASSLVLAGGRDEQFF. CDR3 nucleotides: TGTGCCAGCAGCTTAGTACTAGCGGGGGGGCGCGATGAGCAGTTCTTC. Full variable domain (outside the CDR3, taken from reference TRBV7-2 and TRBJ2-1): GAGVSQSPSNKVTEKGKDVELRCDPISGHTALYWYRQSLGQGLEFLIYFQGNSAPDKSGLPSDRFSAERTGGSVSTLTIQRTQQEDSAVYLCASSLVLAGGRDEQFFGPGTRLTVL.

The chain uses TRBV7-9 and TRBJ1-1; possible D gene TRBD1, 5 bases. Deletions cut 5 bases from V and 10 bases from J, with 14 bases between. Germline V lookup: CDR1 SEHNR, CDR2 FQNEAQ (reference sequence). The CDR3 covers 12 residues. CDR3 loop: CASSAEGPVAFF. The CDR3 DNA reads TGTGCCAGCAGCGCGGAGGGACCGGTAGCTTTCTTT.

The chain employs TRBV27 and TRBJ1-2; no clear D. The V gene's germline CDR1 is MNHEY and CDR2 SMNVEV (reference sequence). The V gene lost 3 bases and the J gene lost 1 base, with 9 bases spanning the gap. The CDR3 runs to 14 residues. The CDR3 spells CASSLAAYNYGYTF. CDR3 coding DNA: TGTGCCAGCAGTTTGGCAGCTTATAACTATGGCTACACCTTC.

This clonotype turned up a few times. The CDR3: CASSLGGAGVLREQFF. CDR3 DNA sequence: TGTGCCAGCAGCTTAGGGGGGGCGGGAGTCCTAAGGGAGCAGTTCTTC. This sequence joins TRBV7-2 and TRBJ2-1, with D possibly matching TRBD2 (7 bases). Trimming pared 1 base from V and 10 bases from J, leaving 20 bases between. This CDR3 spans 16 amino acids. The germline V gene encodes CDR1 SGHTA and CDR2 FQGNSA.

The chain uses TRBV20-1 and TRBJ1-4; unclear D gene. Germline-derived CDR1 and CDR2 are DFQATT and SNEGSKA (reference sequence). V shed 5 bases and J shed 7 bases, with 8 bases lying between them. The CDR3 is 11 amino acids. The CDR3 is CSAPRLEKLFF. CDR3 nucleotides: TGCAGTGCTCCCCGACTTGAAAAACTGTTTTTT.